The TCR beta chain described here comes from a study of OX40 agonist ivuxolimab in advanced cancers. In its sample, this clone was seen once. TCRdb keeps only in-frame clones here, not all; method: immunoSEQ multiplex PCR. The repertoire consists of 24,000 or so clones, with roughly 93% occurring once and the leading ten covering more than 40%. This CDR3 is built from 14 residues. The V and J ends lost 2 bases and 4 bases respectively, with 12 bases between them. Germline V gene lookup returns CDR1 SGHKS and CDR2 YYEKEE (reference sequence). The origin of this receptor is an adult with an advanced solid tumor such as melanoma, head and neck, liver or kidney cancer. The chain employs TRBV5-5 and TRBJ1-2, with TRBD1 as a possible D gene (5 bases). The sequencing here drew on CD4+ or CD8+ T cells sorted from blood, taken in a trial of the OX40 agonist ivuxolimab. The CDR3, as DNA: TGTGCCAGCAGCTTCTTCGGGGGATTCTATGGCTACACCTTC. It is translated as CASSFFGGFYGYTF.